This T cell receptor beta chain derives from a study of T cell changes during pregnancy in multiple sclerosis. Data came from immunoSEQ multiplex PCR; TCRdb stores just in-frame clones and leaves some out. The sample consists of about 50,000 clones, over 90% of them appearing once. The CDR3 contains 15 residues. The V gene's germline CDR1 is MNHEY and CDR2 SVGAGI. V gave up 5 bases and J gave up 0 bases, with 10 bases separating them. This chain joins TRBV6-5 and TRBJ1-4; possibly TRBD1 for D (6 bases). The input for sequencing was CD4+ T cells from peripheral blood mononuclear cells, taken after pregnancy. The TCR comes from a female donor in good health, enrolled as a control in a pregnancy study. In DNA, the CDR3 is TGTGCCAGCAGTCCCGGGACATCAACTAATGAAAAACTGTTTTTT. It translates to CASSPGTSTNEKLFF.